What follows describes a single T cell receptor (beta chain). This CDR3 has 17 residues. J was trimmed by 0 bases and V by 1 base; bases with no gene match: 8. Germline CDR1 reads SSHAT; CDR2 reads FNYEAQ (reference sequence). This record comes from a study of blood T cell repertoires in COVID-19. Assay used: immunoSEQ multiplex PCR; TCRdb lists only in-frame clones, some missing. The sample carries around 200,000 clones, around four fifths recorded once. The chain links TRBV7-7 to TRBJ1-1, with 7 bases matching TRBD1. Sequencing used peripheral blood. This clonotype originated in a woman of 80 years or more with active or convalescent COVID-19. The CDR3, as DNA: TGTGCCAGCAGCTTAGTCCTCCCGACAGGGCTGAACACTGAAGCTTTCTTT. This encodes CASSLVLPTGLNTEAFF.